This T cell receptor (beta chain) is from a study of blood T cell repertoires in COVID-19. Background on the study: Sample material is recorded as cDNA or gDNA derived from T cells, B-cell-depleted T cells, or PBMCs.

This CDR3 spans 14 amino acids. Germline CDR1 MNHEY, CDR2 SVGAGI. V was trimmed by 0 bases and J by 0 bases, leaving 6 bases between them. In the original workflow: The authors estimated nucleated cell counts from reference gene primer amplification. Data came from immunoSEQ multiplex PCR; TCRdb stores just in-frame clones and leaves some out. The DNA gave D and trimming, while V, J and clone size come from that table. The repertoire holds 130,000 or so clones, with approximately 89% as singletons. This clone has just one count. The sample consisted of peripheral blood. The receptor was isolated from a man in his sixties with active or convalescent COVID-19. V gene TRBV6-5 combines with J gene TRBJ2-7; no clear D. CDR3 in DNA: TGTGCCAGCAGTTACTCTGGCGGCTCCTACGAGCAGTACTTC. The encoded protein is CASSYSGGSYEQYF.